This entry is about one TCR beta chain. What it binds is not known. TCRbeta library construction was performed incorporating unique molecular identifiers. A single record per CDR3 protein comes from TCRdb applying MiXCR to the PCR reads. The sample carries 45,000 to 55,000 distinct CDR3 sequences, around 9% recorded once. This sample was included in a study of T-cell reconstitution after alpha-beta-depleted transplantation in children. Whole-study results and caveats: From surviving recipient T cells and thymic progenitors came the high day-60 TCRbeta diversity observed in some patients. A year had passed since transplant, and T-cell counts and diversity by then came mostly from newly produced T cells. Where alpha-beta T cells came from about two months after transplant was reportedly several hundred expanded graft clones.

CDR1 and CDR2 (germline): SGHNT, YENEEA. The CDR3 totals 12 residues. The V end was cut by 5 bases, the J end by 1 base, with 5 bases between. Sequenced material: PBMCs, mostly from graft donor cells, taken 60 days after TCRalphabeta/CD19-depleted stem cell transplant. The J gene is TRBJ1-1, the V gene TRBV11-3; D call uncertain. This TCR was sampled from a male patient between 2 and 10 years old who had a stem cell transplant for chronic granulomatous disease, so the T cells may come from the graft donor. The CDR3 bases are TGTGCCAGCAGCCGGGCGAACACTGAAGCTTTCTTT. This codes for CASSRANTEAFF.